This T cell receptor (beta chain) was obtained from a study of early T cells in non-severe SARS-CoV-2 infection. About the research overall: Sequencing targeted bulk RNA from unsorted whole blood, leaving chains unpaired. Study-level points and caveats: Clonotype matching in VDJdb favored anti-spike CD8 responses and did not capture private and CD4 specificities.

The CDR3 has 15 amino acids. Germline V gene lookup returns CDR1 MNHEY and CDR2 SMNVEV (reference sequence). Between the trimmed V and J ends, which lost 0 bases and 1 base, there was a span of 10 bases. Regarding this clonotype: Its target is unknown.

Individual cDNA molecules each received unique molecular identifiers attached to them. From the 5' RACE reads, TCRdb called clonotypes with MiXCR, one entry per CDR3 protein. The data hold 65,000 to 85,000 distinct CDR3 sequences, with 8% to 10% observed a single time. The sequence came from an adult who was a healthcare worker with PCR-confirmed SARS-CoV-2 infection or an uninfected control (not recorded which). This chain uses TRBV27 with TRBJ2-7; D call uncertain. The specimen was whole blood, collected at baseline. CDR3 protein: CASSLSMTDSYEQYF. CDR3 bases: TGTGCCAGCAGTTTATCGATGACTGATTCCTACGAGCAGTACTTC.